The 19 T cell receptor beta chains below were found in one sample sequenced in a study of T cell responses to AZD1222 COVID-19 vaccine. Sequencing was performed with immunoSEQ multiplex PCR; in TCRdb, only in-frame clones are kept and a portion is missing. The top ten hold less than 6.5% of the sample, which has approximately 130,000 clones, more than 80% seen once. The sequencing used peripheral blood, collected on day 0 of AZD1222 vaccination. The receptor source for this set is an adult in good health.

V is TRBV2 and J is TRBJ2-7, with a tentative D call TRBD1 (7 bases). The germline V gene encodes CDR1 SNHLY and CDR2 FYNNEI. V was cut by 5 bases and J by 4 bases, with 24 bases left in between. The CDR3 runs to 17 residues. CDR3 region: CASSHSQGGLTSYEQYF. As DNA, the CDR3 is TGTGCCAGCAGTCACTCTCAAGGGGGCCTGACTAGTTACGAGCAGTACTTC.

The chain employs TRBV29-1 and TRBJ2-5, with TRBD2 matching over 8 bases. Germline CDR1 and CDR2: SQVTM and ANQGSEA. This CDR3 is 15 amino acids long. Trimming took 2 bases from V and 5 from J; bases not matched to a gene: 10. CDR3 sequence: CSVEILAGRAETQYF. The CDR3 nucleotides are TGCAGCGTTGAAATTTTAGCGGGACGCGCGGAGACCCAGTACTTC.

This chain uses TRBV6-5 with TRBJ2-7, with D maybe TRBD1 (5 bases). CDR3 size: 13 residues. The germline V gene encodes CDR1 MNHEY and CDR2 SVGAGI. Between the trimmed V and J ends, which lost 5 bases and 2 bases, there was a span of 10 bases. DNA for the CDR3: TGTGCCAGCAGTAACGCAGGGACCTACGAGCAGTACTTC. Translated: CASSNAGTYEQYF.

To note about this clone: Additional DNA sequences in this sample encode the identical CDR3. V is TRBV12-3 or TRBV12-4 and J is TRBJ1-5; no firm D call. This CDR3 comprises 12 residues. V dropped 3 bases and J dropped 2 bases, with 2 bases sitting between them. CDR3 sequence reads: CASSLGNQPQHF. The DNA for the CDR3 is TGTGCCAGCAGTTTGGGCAATCAGCCCCAGCATTTT.

The chain is built from TRBV24-1 and TRBJ2-7; 10 nucleotides match TRBD1. Trimming cost V 3 bases and J 6 bases; bases outside gene matches: 10. Germline V gene sequence: CDR1 KGHDR, CDR2 SFDVKD. The CDR3 totals 16 residues. DNA of the CDR3: TGTGCCACCAGTGATGGTCGCCGGGACAGGGGAGGCGAGCAGTACTTC. This translates into CATSDGRRDRGGEQYF.

This clone was seen once. V usage is TRBV7-2 and J usage is TRBJ1-5; D gene unclear. CDR1 is SGHTA, CDR2 FQGNSA, per germline. The CDR3 is 15 amino acids. V lost 6 bases and J 9 bases, leaving 21 bases between the germline ends. The CDR3 DNA follows: TGTGCCAGCAGTTTGGACGGCGGGCCATCTCGGCCCCAGCATTTT. Translating it yields CASSLDGGPSRPQHF.

The genes are TRBV5-4 and TRBJ1-1; perhaps TRBD1 as D (6 bases). Trimming took off 4 bases at V and 6 bases at J, with 19 bases between the two ends. Germline loops: CDR1 SGHNT, CDR2 YYREEE (reference sequence). The CDR3 has 15 amino acids. CDR3 residues: CASSKKDSWGAEAFF. DNA of the CDR3: TGTGCCAGCAGCAAAAAGGACAGCTGGGGCGCTGAAGCTTTCTTT.

The gene calls are TRBV7-9 and TRBJ1-6; D gene ambiguous. Germline V gene lookup returns CDR1 SEHNR and CDR2 FQNEAQ (reference sequence). The CDR3 has 15 amino acids. V was pared by 3 bases and J by 6 bases, with 12 bases between. For the CDR3, the DNA is TGTGCCAGCAGCTTTGGGCCGGTCATTAATTCACCCCTCCACTTT. It yields the protein CASSFGPVINSPLHF.

The J gene is TRBJ1-2, the V gene TRBV12-3 or TRBV12-4; tentative D call: TRBD1 (6 bases). The CDR3 runs 13 residues. The V end was cut by 6 bases, the J end by 7 bases, with 15 bases between. The CDR3 DNA reads as TGTGCCAGCAGGGGTACAGGGTCGGGTGGCTACACCTTC. Protein product: CASRGTGSGGYTF.

V and J are TRBV14 and TRBJ2-3; either TRBD1 or TRBD2 may supply D (5 bases each). V was shortened by 1 base and J by 2 bases, with 13 bases between the two germline ends. The germline V gene has CDR1 SGHDN and CDR2 FVKESK. The CDR3 is 16 amino acids. The CDR3 here is CASSQAGRWNTDTQYF. The CDR3 coding sequence is TGTGCCAGCAGCCAAGCGGGACGGTGGAACACAGATACGCAGTATTTT.

The chain couples TRBV27 to TRBJ2-3; the D gene is possibly TRBD2 (5 bases). This CDR3 has 14 amino acids. Trimming shortened V by 6 bases and J by 4 bases, and 14 bases separated the two germline ends. Germline CDR1 MNHEY, CDR2 SMNVEV (reference sequence). CDR3 sequence (DNA): TGTGCCAGCAGGGCGGACCTCGGGGCAGATACGCAGTATTTT. Its translation is CASRADLGADTQYF.

The genes are TRBV5-1 and TRBJ2-7; tentatively, D is TRBD1 (6 bases). V gave up 0 bases and J gave up 3 bases, with 10 bases separating them. Per the germline V gene, CDR1 is SGHRS and CDR2 is YFSETQ. This CDR3 contains 14 residues. The CDR3 sequence is CASSLVAGDYEQYF. CDR3 nucleotides: TGCGCCAGCAGCTTGGTAGCAGGGGACTACGAGCAGTACTTC.

This chain links TRBV11-3 with TRBJ2-7; tentative D call: TRBD2 (7 bases). CDR1 is SGHNT, CDR2 YENEEA, per germline. Trimming pared 5 bases from V and 3 bases from J, leaving 20 bases between. The CDR3 is 16 residues long. The chain's CDR3 is CASSPQGGDGLYEQYF. The CDR3 bases are TGTGCCAGCAGCCCACAGGGAGGGGATGGTCTCTACGAGCAGTACTTC.

This chain joins TRBV2 and TRBJ2-2, with D possibly called TRBD1 or TRBD2 (5 bases each). There are 15 residues in the CDR3. Germline CDR1 reads SNHLY; CDR2 reads FYNNEI. V was clipped by 5 bases and J by 0 bases, with 10 bases between them. The CDR3: CASSRDGANTGELFF. The CDR3 region has the DNA TGTGCCAGCAGTCGGGACGGCGCGAACACCGGGGAGCTGTTTTTT.

The gene calls are TRBV5-6 and TRBJ1-6; D is uncertain. The germline V gene encodes CDR1 SGHDT and CDR2 YYEEEE. This CDR3 has 15 amino acids. V shed 0 bases and J shed 0 bases, with 4 bases lying between them. Here the CDR3 DNA reads TGTGCCAGCAGCTTGGGGGTCTCCTATAATTCACCCCTCCACTTT. Residues: CASSLGVSYNSPLHF. The complete variable domain, with remaining parts taken from reference TRBV5-6 and TRBJ1-6, reads DAGVTQSPTHLIKTRGQQVTLRCSPKSGHDTVSWYQQALGQGPQFIFQYYEEEERQRGNFPDRFSGHQFPNYSSELNVNALLLGDSALYLCASSLGVSYNSPLHFGNGTRLTVT.

The chain employs TRBV27 and TRBJ2-3, with unresolved D. In germline, CDR1 is MNHEY, CDR2 SMNVEV (reference sequence). The V end lost 6 bases, the J end lost 0 bases, and 7 bases lay between the germline ends. The CDR3 has 13 amino acids. For the CDR3, the DNA is TGTGCCAGCAGAACCACTAGCACAGATACGCAGTATTTT. Translation: CASRTTSTDTQYF.

The count of this clone is one. The chain carries TRBV5-1 and TRBJ1-1; TRBD1 agrees at 7 bases. The CDR3 runs to 14 residues. Germline V gene sequence: CDR1 SGHRS, CDR2 YFSETQ. V gave up 4 bases and J gave up 4 bases; unmatched junction bases: 7. CDR3 sequence (DNA): TGCGCCAGCAGCACCGGGGACAGAGGCACTGAAGCTTTCTTT. It codes for CASSTGDRGTEAFF.

This clone was recorded once. V is TRBV19 and J is TRBJ1-5, with 8 bases that match TRBD1. The ends lost 7 bases at V and 4 bases at J; junction bases unmatched: 9. Germline V gene sequence: CDR1 LNHDA, CDR2 SQIVND (reference sequence). CDR3 length: 15 residues. The CDR3 loop reads CASMKDRVGNQPQHF. As DNA, the CDR3 is TGTGCCAGTATGAAGGACAGGGTCGGGAATCAGCCCCAGCATTTT. Complete variable domain (other parts from reference TRBV19 and TRBJ1-5): DGGITQSPKYLFRKEGQNVTLSCEQNLNHDAMYWYRQDPGQGLRLIYYSQIVNDFQKGDIAEGYSVSREKKESFPLTVTSAQKNPTAFYLCASMKDRVGNQPQHFGDGTRLSIL.

The rearrangement uses TRBV3-1 (or the pseudogene TRBV3-2) and TRBJ2-2; D unresolved. This CDR3 contains 13 residues. Germline V gene data show CDR1 as LGHDT and CDR2 as YNNKEL (reference sequence). Trimming removed 1 base at V and 0 bases at J, with 0 bases between. The chain's CDR3 is CASSQANTGELFF. CDR3 nucleotides: TGTGCCAGCAGCCAAGCGAACACCGGGGAGCTGTTTTTT.